This record covers a single T cell receptor beta chain. Germline-derived CDR1 and CDR2 are SEHNR and FQNEAQ (reference sequence). This CDR3 contains 13 residues. V was clipped by 9 bases and J by 1 base; unmatched bases: 3. The data derive from a study of blood T cell repertoires in COVID-19. This table comes from immunoSEQ multiplex PCR, and its TCRdb copy is limited to in-frame clones, with some not included. The top ten clones hold less than 55% of a sample with about 37,000 clones, 87% of them seen once. The sample comprised peripheral blood. This rearrangement joins TRBV7-9 to TRBJ2-3, with 8 positions matching TRBD1. This TCR derives from a human donor in a cohort sampled during active COVID-19. The DNA for the CDR3 is TGTGCCAGTCAGGACAGGGGCACAGATACGCAGTATTTT. Its translation is CASQDRGTDTQYF.